This entry lists 11 T cell receptor beta chains sequenced from one sample in a study of graft-versus-host responses after intestinal transplantation. Their recognized antigens are unknown. Method: immunoSEQ multiplex PCR; TCRdb's copy keeps in-frame clones and lacks some. Here the sample spans around 31,000 clones, around 83% being singletons. This specimen consisted of unstimulated CD8+ T cells sorted from spleen or lymph node cells, obtained before intestinal transplant. The receptors were sampled from a human donor who received an intestinal transplant.

The genes are TRBV25-1 and TRBJ1-4, with no clear D. Between the trimmed V and J ends, which lost 3 bases and 7 bases, there was a span of 9 bases. CDR3 length: 13 residues. Germline CDR1 and CDR2: MGHDK and SYGVNS. CDR3 loop: CASSDYRGEKLFF. The CDR3 DNA follows: TGTGCCAGCAGTGATTACCGGGGTGAAAAACTGTTTTTT.

The chain recombines TRBV4-1 with TRBJ1-5; D gene uncertain. V was pared by 3 bases and J by 0 bases, with 9 bases between. Germline V gene data show CDR1 as MGHRA and CDR2 as YSYEKL. This CDR3 has 15 residues. CDR3 in DNA: TGCGCCAGCAGCCACAGCGGTGATAGCAATCAGCCCCAGCATTTT. Its translation is CASSHSGDSNQPQHF.

This chain uses TRBV13 with TRBJ2-6, with 8 bases identical to TRBD1. Per germline, CDR1 PRHDT and CDR2 FYEKMQ (reference sequence). With 5 bases clipped from V and 12 bases from J, the junction kept 9 bases outside the gene matches. The length of the CDR3 is 14 residues. The DNA of the CDR3 is TGTGCCAGCAGCACCGACAGGGGCCCAGGCGTCCTGACTTTC. This gives the protein CASSTDRGPGVLTF.

The chain links TRBV28 to TRBJ1-6; 7 nucleotides align to TRBD1. The CDR3 consists of 15 residues. CDR1 MDHEN and CDR2 SYDVKM come from the germline V gene. V lost 2 bases to trimming and J lost 9 bases; unmatched junction nucleotides: 7. The CDR3 here is CASSLPQGGGSPLHF. CDR3 nucleotides: TGTGCCAGCAGTTTACCGCAGGGGGGCGGTTCACCCCTCCACTTT.

This chain joins TRBV28 and TRBJ2-7, with 7 bases fitting TRBD2. CDR3 size: 16 residues. Trimming took 6 bases from V and 3 from J; bases not matched to a gene: 14. CDR1 and CDR2 (germline): MDHEN, SYDVKM. The CDR3 DNA follows: TGTGCCAGCAGCCCTAGCTGGGGGGGAGATTTCTACGAGCAGTACTTC. Residues: CASSPSWGGDFYEQYF.

V gene TRBV5-6 combines with J gene TRBJ2-7; the D gene is possibly TRBD2 (5 bases). Per the germline V gene, CDR1 is SGHDT and CDR2 is YYEEEE. The CDR3 loop spans 16 amino acids. Trimming shortened V by 4 bases and J by 4 bases, and 21 bases separated the two germline ends. The CDR3 is CASSPILGRAEYEQYF. The DNA for the CDR3 is TGTGCCAGCAGCCCCATTTTGGGGAGAGCAGAATACGAGCAGTACTTC.

This chain joins TRBV7-8 and TRBJ2-7; D perhaps matches TRBD1 (5 bases). The ends were cut back, 2 bases at V and 6 bases at J, with 14 bases in the middle. This CDR3 is 14 amino acids long. CDR1 is SGHVS, CDR2 FQNEAQ, per germline. CDR3 in amino acids: CASSLRQLGGEQYF. CDR3 nucleotide sequence: TGTGCCAGCAGCTTAAGACAGTTAGGCGGCGAGCAGTACTTC.

The rearrangement uses TRBV6-5 and TRBJ2-3; D call uncertain. The CDR3 covers 14 residues. The V gene lost 5 bases and the J gene lost 2 bases, with 11 bases spanning the gap. CDR1 is MNHEY and CDR2 is SVGAGI in the germline V gene. The CDR3 protein is CASSGEPFTDTQYF. The CDR3 DNA reads TGTGCCAGCAGTGGAGAGCCCTTCACAGATACGCAGTATTTT.

The V and J genes are TRBV5-4 and TRBJ2-7, with TRBD1 matching 9 bases. V dropped 1 base and J dropped 4; count of bases not matched to a gene: 6. The CDR3 has 15 residues. Germline V gives CDR1 SGHNT, CDR2 YYREEE (reference sequence). CDR3 nucleotides: TGTGCCAGCAGCTTGCTCGTGGACAGGGGATACGAGCAGTACTTC. It codes for CASSLLVDRGYEQYF.

The V call is TRBV27, the J call TRBJ1-6; D perhaps matches TRBD1 (5 bases). From germline, CDR1 is MNHEY and CDR2 SMNVEV (reference sequence). CDR3 length equals 13 residues. V dropped 4 bases and J dropped 7 bases, with 8 bases sitting between them. CDR3 DNA: TGTGCCAGCAGTTATGACAGCAATTCACCCCTCCACTTT. Its protein product is CASSYDSNSPLHF.

The rearrangement uses TRBV2 and TRBJ2-3; D might be TRBD2 (5 bases). The CDR3 sequence is 13 residues long. In germline, CDR1 is SNHLY, CDR2 FYNNEI. Deletions cut 5 bases from V and 2 bases from J, with 8 bases between. For the CDR3, the DNA is TGTGCCAGCAGTTTACTAGACACAGATACGCAGTATTTT. Translating it yields CASSLLDTDTQYF.